This TCR beta chain was identified in a study of T cell responses to AZD1222 COVID-19 vaccine. Note on this clone: The antigen remains unidentified.

Overall study results and limits: Sampled repertoires all dated from after the peak T cell response. Among the donors, most were white British and more were female, and clonal diversity was possibly underestimated.

Germline CDR1 is SEHNR and CDR2 is FQNEAQ (reference sequence). V lost 1 base and J lost 6, with 5 bases in between. This CDR3 comprises 12 residues. Profiled with immunoSEQ multiplex PCR; TCRdb holds only in-frame clones, not every one. The sample yields about 120,000 clones, around nine tenths seen once. This material consisted of peripheral blood, taken on day 0 of AZD1222 vaccination. This chain connects TRBV7-9 to TRBJ2-3; D gene unclear. The origin of this receptor is an adult in good health. The CDR3 protein is CASSLGFDTQYF. The CDR3 nucleotides read TGTGCCAGCAGCTTAGGGTTCGATACGCAGTATTTT.